This T cell receptor (beta chain) is from a study of T cells in Graves' hyperthyroidism and ophthalmopathy. Broader study findings: Ophthalmopathy was told apart from stable hyperthyroidism by a 13 V-J model.

At least ten counts were recorded for this clonotype. Its target is not known. One end of the junction varies from germline; a read error may be responsible. Using RNA transcripts as the source, TCR beta CDR3 regions were amplified. The primer set for the first-round RT-PCR of the TCR CDR3 was HTBI. TCRdb ran MiXCR on the multiplex PCR reads and lists one entry per CDR3 protein. The sample includes a few hundred thousand distinct CDR3 sequences, approximately 17% of them seen just once. Ophthalmopathy cases met thresholds of Clinical Activity Score at least 3, NOSPECS grade at least 4 and duration under 3 months. The authors obtained PBMCs from roughly 10 ml of fresh peripheral blood. The CDR3 contains 13 residues.

The rearrangement joins TRBV12-3 or TRBV12-4 to TRBJ1-1; D unresolved. The sequence came from a man younger than 35 with Graves' ophthalmopathy. The sample comprised blood. In DNA, the CDR3 is TGCGCCAGCAGCTTGCGGGTGAACACTGAAGCTTTCTTT. This sequence encodes CASSLRVNTEAFF.